The 2 T cell receptor beta chains below were found in one sample sequenced in a study of radiation and T cells in renal cell carcinoma. TCRdb keeps only in-frame clones here, not all; method: immunoSEQ multiplex PCR. Of about 50,000 clones listed, 75% to 85% were seen once; the top ten hold 25% to 35%. Described time point: baseline pretreatment blood. Regarding treatment: 15 Gy SBRT to primary tumor, nephrectomy 4 weeks later. The input for sequencing was blood, taken from a patient whose treatment included radiotherapy and nephrectomy. Source of these receptors: a woman between 70 and 85 years old with renal cell carcinoma.

Worth noting for this clone: The same CDR3 is also encoded by other DNA sequences in this sample. The chain is built from TRBV5-1 and TRBJ1-2; 9 nucleotides agree with TRBD1. V lost 0 bases to trimming and J lost 6 bases; unmatched junction nucleotides: 3. CDR1 and CDR2 from the germline V gene are SGHRS and YFSETQ. This CDR3 comprises 14 residues. The CDR3 nucleotides read TGCGCCAGCAGCTTGGAGGGACAGGGAAATGGCTACACCTTC. Its translation is CASSLEGQGNGYTF.

This chain uses TRBV27 with TRBJ2-1; no firm D call. The CDR3 has 12 amino acids. Germline CDR1 MNHEY, CDR2 SMNVEV (reference sequence). Trimming removed 3 bases from V and 8 bases from J, with 8 bases in between. This chain's CDR3 is CASSFDGDEQFF. As DNA, the CDR3 is TGTGCCAGCAGTTTTGACGGCGATGAGCAGTTCTTC.